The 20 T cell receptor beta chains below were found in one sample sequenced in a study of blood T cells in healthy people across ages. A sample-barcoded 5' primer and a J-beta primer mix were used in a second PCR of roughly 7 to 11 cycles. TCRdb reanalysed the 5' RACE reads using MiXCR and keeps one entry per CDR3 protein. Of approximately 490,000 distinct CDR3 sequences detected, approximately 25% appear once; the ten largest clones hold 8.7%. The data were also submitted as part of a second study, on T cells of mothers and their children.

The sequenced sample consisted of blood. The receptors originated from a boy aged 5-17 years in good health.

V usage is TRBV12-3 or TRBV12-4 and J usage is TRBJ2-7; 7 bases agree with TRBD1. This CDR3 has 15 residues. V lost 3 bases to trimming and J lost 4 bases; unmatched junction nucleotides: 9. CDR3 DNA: TGTGCCAGCAGTTTTCTGGGGACAGAGGTATACGAGCAGTACTTC. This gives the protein CASSFLGTEVYEQYF.

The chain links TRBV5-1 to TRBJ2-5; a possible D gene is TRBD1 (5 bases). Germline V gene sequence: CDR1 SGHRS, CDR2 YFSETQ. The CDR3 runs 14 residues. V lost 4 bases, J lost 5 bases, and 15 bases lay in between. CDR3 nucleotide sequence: TGCGCCAGCAGCCTTTCCCCGACAGCTGAGACCCAGTACTTC. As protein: CASSLSPTAETQYF.

The DNA of the CDR3 is TGTGCCAGCACTACTAGCGGGAGGAGCTATGAGCAGTTCTTC. It encodes CASTTSGRSYEQFF. The chain carries TRBV28 and TRBJ2-5; TRBD2 matches 12 bases. The J call may not be correct, given that the DNA end is closer to TRBJ2-1. The CDR3 extends over 14 amino acids. Germline V gene lookup returns CDR1 MDHEN and CDR2 SYDVKM.

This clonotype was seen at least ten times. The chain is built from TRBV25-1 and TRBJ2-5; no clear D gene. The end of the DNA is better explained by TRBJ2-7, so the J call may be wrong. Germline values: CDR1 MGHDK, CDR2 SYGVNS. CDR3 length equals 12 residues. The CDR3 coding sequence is TGTGCCAGCAGTGGATCTACCTACGAGCAGTACTTC. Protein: CASSGSTYEQYF.

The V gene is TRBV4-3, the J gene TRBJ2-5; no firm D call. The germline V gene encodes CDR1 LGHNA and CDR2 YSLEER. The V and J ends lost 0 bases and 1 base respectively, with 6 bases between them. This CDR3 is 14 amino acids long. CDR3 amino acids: CASSQEGSQETQYF. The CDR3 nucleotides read TGCGCCAGCAGCCAAGAGGGATCCCAAGAGACCCAGTACTTC.

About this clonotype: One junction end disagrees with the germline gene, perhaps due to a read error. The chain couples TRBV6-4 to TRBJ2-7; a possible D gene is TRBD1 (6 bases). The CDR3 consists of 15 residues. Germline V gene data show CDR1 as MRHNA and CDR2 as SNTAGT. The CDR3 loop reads CACSQTAESGTPLYF. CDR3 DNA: TGTGCCTGCAGTCAGACCGCCGAATCCGGGACACCCCTCTACTTC.

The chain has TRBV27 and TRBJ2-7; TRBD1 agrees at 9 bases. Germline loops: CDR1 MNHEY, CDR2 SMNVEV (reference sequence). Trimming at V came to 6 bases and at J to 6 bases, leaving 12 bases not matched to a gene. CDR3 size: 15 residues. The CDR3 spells CASRTGGQGIFEQYF. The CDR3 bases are TGTGCCAGCAGGACCGGGGGACAGGGCATTTTCGAGCAGTACTTC.

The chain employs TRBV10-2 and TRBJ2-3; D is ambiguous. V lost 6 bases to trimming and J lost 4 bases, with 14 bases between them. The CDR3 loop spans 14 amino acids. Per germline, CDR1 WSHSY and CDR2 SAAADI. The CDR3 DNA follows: TGCGCCAGCAGGGACCTGGTAGGGCCAGATACGCAGTATTTT. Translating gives CASRDLVGPDTQYF.

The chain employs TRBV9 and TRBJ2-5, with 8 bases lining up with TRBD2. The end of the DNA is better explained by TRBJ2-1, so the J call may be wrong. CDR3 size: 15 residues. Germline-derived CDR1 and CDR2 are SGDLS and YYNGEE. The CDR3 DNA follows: TGTGCCAGCAGCGTAAGCGGGGGCACCGGCGATGAGCAGTTCTTC. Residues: CASSVSGGTGDEQFF.

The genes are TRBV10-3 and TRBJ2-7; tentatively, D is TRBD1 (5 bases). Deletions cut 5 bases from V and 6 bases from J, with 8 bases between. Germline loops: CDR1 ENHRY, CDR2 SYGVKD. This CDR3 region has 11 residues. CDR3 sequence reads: CAISRGSEQYF. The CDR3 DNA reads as TGTGCCATCAGTAGGGGTTCCGAGCAGTACTTC.

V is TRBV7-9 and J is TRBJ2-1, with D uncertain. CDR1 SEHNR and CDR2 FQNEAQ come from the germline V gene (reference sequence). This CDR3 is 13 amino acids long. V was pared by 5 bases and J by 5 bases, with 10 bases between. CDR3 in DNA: TGTGCCAGCAGCCCGGCCCTACACAATGAGCAGTTCTTC. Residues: CASSPALHNEQFF.

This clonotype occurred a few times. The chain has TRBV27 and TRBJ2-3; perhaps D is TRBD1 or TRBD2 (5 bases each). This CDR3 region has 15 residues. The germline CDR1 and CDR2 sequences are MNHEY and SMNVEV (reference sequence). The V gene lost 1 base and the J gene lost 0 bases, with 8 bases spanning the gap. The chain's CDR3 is CASSLWDPSTDTQYF. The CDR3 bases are TGTGCCAGCAGTTTATGGGACCCTAGCACAGATACGCAGTATTTT.

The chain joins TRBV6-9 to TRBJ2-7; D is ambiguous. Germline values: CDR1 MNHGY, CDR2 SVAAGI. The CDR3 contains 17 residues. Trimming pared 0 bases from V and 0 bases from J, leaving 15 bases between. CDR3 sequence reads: CASSYSIHRPYSYEQYF. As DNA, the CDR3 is TGTGCCAGCAGTTATTCAATCCACAGACCCTACTCCTACGAGCAGTACTTC.

As DNA, the CDR3 is TGTGCCAGCAGCCCTCGGGACTACTCGTCCTACGAGCAGTACTTC. It codes for CASSPRDYSSYEQYF. This chain links TRBV9 with TRBJ2-7; TRBD2 matches at 7 bases. This CDR3 has 15 residues. V gave up 4 bases and J gave up 1 base; unmatched junction bases: 8. CDR1 and CDR2 from the germline V gene are SGDLS and YYNGEE.

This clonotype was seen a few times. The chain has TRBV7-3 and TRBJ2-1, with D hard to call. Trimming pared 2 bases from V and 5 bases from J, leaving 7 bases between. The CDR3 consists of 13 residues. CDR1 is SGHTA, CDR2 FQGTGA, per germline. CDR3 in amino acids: CASSLPYDNEQFF. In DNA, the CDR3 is TGTGCCAGCAGCTTACCCTATGACAATGAGCAGTTCTTC.

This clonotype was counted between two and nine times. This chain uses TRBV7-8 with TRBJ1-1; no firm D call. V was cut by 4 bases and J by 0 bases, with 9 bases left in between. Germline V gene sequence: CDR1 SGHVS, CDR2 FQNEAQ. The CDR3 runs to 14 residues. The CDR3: CASSSTAMNTEAFF. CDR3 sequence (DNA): TGTGCCAGCAGCTCCACAGCTATGAACACTGAAGCTTTCTTT.

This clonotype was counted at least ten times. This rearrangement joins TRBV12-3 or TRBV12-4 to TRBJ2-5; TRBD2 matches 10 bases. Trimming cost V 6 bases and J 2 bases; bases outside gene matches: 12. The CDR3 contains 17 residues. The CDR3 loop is CASSHRGSGGSQETQYF. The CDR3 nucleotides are TGTGCCAGCAGCCACCGAGGTAGCGGGGGGAGTCAAGAGACCCAGTACTTC.

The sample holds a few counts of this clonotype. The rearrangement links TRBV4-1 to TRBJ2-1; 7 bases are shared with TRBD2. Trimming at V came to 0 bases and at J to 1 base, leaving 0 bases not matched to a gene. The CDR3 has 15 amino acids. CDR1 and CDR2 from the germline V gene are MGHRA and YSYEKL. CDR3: CASSQDGRSYNEQFF. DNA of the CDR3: TGCGCCAGCAGCCAAGACGGGAGGTCCTACAATGAGCAGTTCTTC.

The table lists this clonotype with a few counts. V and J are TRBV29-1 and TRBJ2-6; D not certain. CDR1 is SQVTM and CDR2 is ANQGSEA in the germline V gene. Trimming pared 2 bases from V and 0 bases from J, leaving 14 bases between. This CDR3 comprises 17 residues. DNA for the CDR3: TGCAGCGTTGAATTCACACGGCCGGTCTCTGGGGCCAACGTCCTGACTTTC. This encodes CSVEFTRPVSGANVLTF.

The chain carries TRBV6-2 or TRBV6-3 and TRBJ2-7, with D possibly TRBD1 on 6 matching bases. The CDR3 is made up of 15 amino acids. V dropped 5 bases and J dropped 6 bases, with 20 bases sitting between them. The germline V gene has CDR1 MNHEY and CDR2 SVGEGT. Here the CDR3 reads CASSQQGPSLREQYF. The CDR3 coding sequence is TGTGCCAGCAGTCAACAGGGTCCTTCCCTTCGCGAGCAGTACTTC.